One sample yielded the 24 T cell receptor beta chains listed below, sequenced in a study of T cell responses to AZD1222 COVID-19 vaccine. TCRdb's table, derived via immunoSEQ multiplex PCR, lists solely in-frame clones and lacks some. The table has 120,000 or so clones, around nine tenths seen once; the top ten hold about 16%. The sample here was peripheral blood, taken 28 days after the second AZD1222 dose. The receptors stem from an adult who received the AZD1222 COVID-19 vaccine.

V usage is TRBV28 and J usage is TRBJ1-1, with TRBD1 as a possible D gene (5 bases). Germline values: CDR1 MDHEN, CDR2 SYDVKM. This CDR3 spans 15 amino acids. V lost 1 base and J lost 7, with 16 bases in between. The CDR3 loop reads CASSLSGVRNGEAFF. CDR3 coding DNA: TGTGCCAGCAGTTTATCGGGGGTTCGGAACGGTGAAGCTTTCTTT.

V and J are TRBV18 and TRBJ2-7; weak D call: TRBD2 (7 bases). The V and J ends lost 3 bases and 2 bases respectively, with 23 bases between them. The CDR3 spans 18 residues. From germline, CDR1 is KGHSH and CDR2 LQKENI. The CDR3: CASSPWVGGPLQPYEQYF. The DNA for the CDR3 is TGTGCCAGCTCACCGTGGGTCGGGGGGCCGCTTCAACCCTACGAGCAGTACTTC.

This clone has just one count. The chain links TRBV5-1 to TRBJ2-3; no firm D call. The CDR3 extends over 15 amino acids. CDR1 is SGHRS and CDR2 is YFSETQ in the germline V gene. V dropped 0 bases and J dropped 2 bases, with 10 bases sitting between them. The DNA of the CDR3 is TGCGCCAGCAGCTTGGGATGGGCCTCCACAGATACGCAGTATTTT. This gives the protein CASSLGWASTDTQYF.

V and J are TRBV5-1 and TRBJ1-4; D is undetermined. V shed 0 bases and J shed 1 base, with 7 bases lying between them. From germline, CDR1 is SGHRS and CDR2 YFSETQ. The CDR3 spans 15 residues. Here the CDR3 DNA reads TGCGCCAGCAGCTTGGCCTCCAGAACTAATGAAAAACTGTTTTTT. This gives the protein CASSLASRTNEKLFF.

Remarks on this clone: The same CDR3 can be traced to other DNA sequences in this sample. This chain joins TRBV19 and TRBJ1-5; D possibly corresponds to TRBD1 (5 bases). CDR1 is LNHDA, CDR2 SQIVND, per germline (reference sequence). Trimming shortened V by 5 bases and J by 2 bases, and 10 bases separated the two germline ends. The CDR3 extends over 14 amino acids. Written as DNA, the CDR3 is TGTGCCAGTAGTGGCCAGGGAGGCAATCAGCCCCAGCATTTT. Translating gives CASSGQGGNQPQHF. The full variable domain, completed using reference TRBV19 and TRBJ1-5, is DGGITQSPKYLFRKEGQNVTLSCEQNLNHDAMYWYRQDPGQGLRLIYYSQIVNDFQKGDIAEGYSVSREKKESFPLTVTSAQKNPTAFYLCASSGQGGNQPQHFGDGTRLSIL.

The chain employs TRBV18 and TRBJ1-5, with 7 bases identical to TRBD1. The germline CDR1 and CDR2 sequences are KGHSH and LQKENI. V shed 3 bases and J 0 bases; nucleotides not matched to a gene: 5. CDR3 length: 16 amino acids. The CDR3 loop reads CASSPFGQDSNQPQHF. For the CDR3, the DNA is TGTGCCAGCTCACCCTTCGGACAGGATAGCAATCAGCCCCAGCATTTT.

The V gene is TRBV7-9, the J gene TRBJ2-7; D possibly uses TRBD1 or TRBD2 (5 bases each). V was cut by 1 base and J by 3 bases, with 10 bases left in between. The CDR3 has 14 residues. In germline, CDR1 is SEHNR, CDR2 FQNEAQ (reference sequence). The CDR3 bases are TGTGCCAGCAGCTTAGACAGGACTCTCTACGAGCAGTACTTC. Amino acid sequence: CASSLDRTLYEQYF. The full variable domain, its missing parts supplied by reference TRBV7-9 and TRBJ2-7, is DTGVSQNPRHKITKRGQNVTFRCDPISEHNRLYWYRQTLGQGPEFLTYFQNEAQLEKSRLLSDRFSAERPKGSFSTLEIQRTEQGDSAMYLCASSLDRTLYEQYFGPGTRLTVT.

The chain combines TRBV5-4 with TRBJ1-1, with D hard to call. Trimming left V 4 bases short and J 0 bases short, with 7 bases between. Germline-derived CDR1 and CDR2 are SGHNT and YYREEE (reference sequence). This CDR3 is built from 13 residues. The CDR3 region has the DNA TGTGCCAGCAGCAGAGCGATGAACACTGAAGCTTTCTTT. This translates into CASSRAMNTEAFF.

The rearrangement uses TRBV5-1 and TRBJ2-1, with 9 positions matching TRBD2. The CDR3 is 16 residues long. The germline gives CDR1 SGHRS, CDR2 YFSETQ. With V trimmed by 0 bases and J by 4 bases, 5 bases remained unmatched. The CDR3: CASSLGASGKYNEQFF. Written as DNA, the CDR3 is TGCGCCAGCAGCTTGGGCGCTAGCGGGAAATACAATGAGCAGTTCTTC.

The chain couples TRBV27 to TRBJ2-2; D may be TRBD2 (6 bases). The V end lost 6 bases, the J end lost 4 bases, and 12 bases lay between the germline ends. This CDR3 is built from 14 residues. The germline gives CDR1 MNHEY, CDR2 SMNVEV (reference sequence). The CDR3 sequence is CASRRDLFTGELFF. The CDR3 DNA reads TGTGCCAGCAGGCGGGACCTATTCACCGGGGAGCTGTTTTTT.

The chain couples TRBV18 to TRBJ2-3, with 7 bases matching TRBD2. Per the germline V gene, CDR1 is KGHSH and CDR2 is LQKENI. V lost 4 bases and J lost 4; bases outside the gene matches: 8. The CDR3 is 15 amino acids. For the CDR3, the DNA is TGTGCCAGCTCACAAGGGACTACATACCCAGATACGCAGTATTTT. Residues: CASSQGTTYPDTQYF.

The rearrangement uses TRBV9 and TRBJ2-7, with 7 bases matching TRBD2. Germline trimming cut 0 bases from V and 1 base from J; bases unmatched to any gene: 1. Germline V gene data show CDR1 as SGDLS and CDR2 as YYNGEE. This CDR3 is built from 14 residues. In DNA form, the CDR3 reads TGTGCCAGCAGCGTAGAGGGACTATCCTACGAGCAGTACTTC. As protein: CASSVEGLSYEQYF.

This clone came up once. The genes are TRBV19 and TRBJ1-4; no reliable D call. CDR1 is LNHDA and CDR2 is SQIVND in the germline V gene (reference sequence). This CDR3 has 16 residues. Trimming stripped 5 bases from V and 7 bases from J, with 20 bases between. CDR3 sequence (DNA): TGTGCCAGTAGTCCTGCCCGATCGGTGGGTGGTGAAAAACTGTTTTTT. As protein: CASSPARSVGGEKLFF.

The chain employs TRBV29-1 and TRBJ1-2; no clear D. V dropped 4 bases and J dropped 0 bases, with 9 bases sitting between them. There are 13 residues in the CDR3. Germline CDR1 reads SQVTM; CDR2 reads ANQGSEA. The CDR3 sequence: CSVGGIANYGYTF. The CDR3 DNA is TGCAGCGTTGGAGGTATAGCTAACTATGGCTACACCTTC.

The chain carries TRBV6-5 and TRBJ1-1, with 7 nucleotides matching TRBD1. Losses at the gene ends were 2 bases for V and 8 bases for J; bases not matched to a gene: 2. The germline V gene encodes CDR1 MNHEY and CDR2 SVGAGI. The CDR3 sequence is 12 residues long. This chain's CDR3 is CASSYRQGEAFF. In DNA, the CDR3 is TGTGCCAGCAGTTACCGACAGGGAGAAGCTTTCTTT.

The J gene is TRBJ1-3, the V gene TRBV3-1 (or the pseudogene TRBV3-2), with D hard to call. CDR1 is LGHDT, CDR2 YNNKEL, per germline (reference sequence). Between the trimmed V and J ends, which lost 5 bases and 2 bases, there was a span of 13 bases. The CDR3 runs to 15 residues. As DNA, the CDR3 is TGTGCCAGCAGCTCGTTAAGGGAGGCTGGAAACACCATATATTTT. It is translated as CASSSLREAGNTIYF.

This chain connects TRBV3-1 (or the pseudogene TRBV3-2) to TRBJ2-7; TRBD1 agrees at 7 bases. The CDR3 is 15 residues long. V shed 1 base, J shed 5 bases, and the junction held 8 bases outside the gene matches. Germline CDR1 LGHDT, CDR2 YNNKEL (reference sequence). The CDR3 DNA sequence: TGTGCCAGCAGCCAAGGATGGGGGACAGAAGACGAGCAGTACTTC. The encoded protein is CASSQGWGTEDEQYF.

The chain uses TRBV3-1 (or the pseudogene TRBV3-2) and TRBJ1-3; no reliable D call. The V end lost 4 bases, the J end lost 0 bases, and 10 bases lay between the germline ends. This CDR3 has 15 amino acids. The germline V gene encodes CDR1 LGHDT and CDR2 YNNKEL (reference sequence). CDR3 DNA: TGTGCCAGCAGCCGGGATAGGGCCTCTGGAAACACCATATATTTT. Protein sequence: CASSRDRASGNTIYF.

The genes are TRBV6-5 and TRBJ1-5; 8 bases fit TRBD1. The germline gives CDR1 MNHEY, CDR2 SVGAGI. CDR3 length: 14 amino acids. Trimming took 11 bases from V and 0 from J; bases not matched to a gene: 6. DNA for the CDR3: TGTGCCGGACGACAGGGGAGTAGCAATCAGCCCCAGCATTTT. Translating it yields CAGRQGSSNQPQHF.

The chain has TRBV15 and TRBJ2-1; possible D gene TRBD1, 7 bases. The V gene lost 5 bases and the J gene lost 0 bases, with 14 bases spanning the gap. Germline CDR1 is LNHNV and CDR2 is YYDKDF (reference sequence). This CDR3 region has 16 residues. This chain's CDR3 is CATSSGGSGSYNEQFF. The CDR3 DNA is TGTGCCACCAGCTCAGGGGGGAGCGGCTCCTACAATGAGCAGTTCTTC.

J is TRBJ1-1 and V is TRBV28, with TRBD1 matching 8 bases. With V trimmed by 10 bases and J by 3 bases, 13 bases remained unmatched. Germline assignment: CDR1 MDHEN and CDR2 SYDVKM. This CDR3 has 15 residues. CDR3 residues: CAILPLRGHYTEAFF. CDR3 nucleotide sequence: TGTGCCATCTTGCCACTCAGGGGGCATTACACTGAAGCTTTCTTT.

The V gene is TRBV28, the J gene TRBJ1-5; no definite D call. V was pared by 6 bases and J by 1 base, with 13 bases between. CDR1 is MDHEN and CDR2 is SYDVKM in the germline V gene. CDR3 size: 15 residues. The CDR3 coding sequence is TGTGCCAGCAGCCGTCTGGGTCGGAGCAATCAGCCCCAGCATTTT. This encodes CASSRLGRSNQPQHF.

The chain employs TRBV29-1 and TRBJ1-2, with TRBD1 identical over 7 bases. This CDR3 contains 18 residues. Germline-derived CDR1 and CDR2 are SQVTM and ANQGSEA. Trimming cost V 7 bases and J 5 bases; bases outside gene matches: 25. CDR3 bases: TGCAGCGCCATGGACAGCCTTGAGCCGGGACAGACAAGATATGGCTACACCTTC. Encoded protein: CSAMDSLEPGQTRYGYTF.

This sequence joins TRBV1 and TRBJ2-5; the tabulated D call, TRBD2, remains unverified against the DNA. TRBV1 is tagged as a pseudogene. The CDR3 spans 15 residues. The CDR3 loop is CTSSHSPGLGETQYF. CDR3 bases: TGCACCAGCAGCCATTCCCCGGGACTAGGGGAGACCCAGTACTTC.